Following are 26 T cell receptor beta chains from one sample sequenced in a study of shared clonotypes between healthy human individuals. Profiled with immunoSEQ multiplex PCR; TCRdb holds only in-frame clones, not every one. Of about 650,000 clones in the sample, less than 97% were seen once. Terminally differentiated effector memory CD45RA+ cells were excluded by CCR7 positive selection of CD45RO-negative cells. The sequenced material came from naive CD8+ T cells sorted from blood. The receptors were sampled from a woman in her thirties in good health.

The rearrangement uses TRBV7-9 and TRBJ2-7; D gene ambiguous. The CDR3 has 11 amino acids. Germline V lookup: CDR1 SEHNR, CDR2 FQNEAQ (reference sequence). Trimming left V 3 bases short and J 5 bases short, with 5 bases between. For the CDR3, the DNA is TGTGCCAGCAGCTTTTCAAACGAGCAGTACTTC. Translated: CASSFSNEQYF. The full variable domain, in which reference TRBV7-9 and TRBJ2-7 provide the parts outside the CDR3, is DTGVSQNPRHKITKRGQNVTFRCDPISEHNRLYWYRQTLGQGPEFLTYFQNEAQLEKSRLLSDRFSAERPKGSFSTLEIQRTEQGDSAMYLCASSFSNEQYFGPGTRLTVT.

The chain uses TRBV21-1 and TRBJ2-6. TRBV21-1 represents a pseudogene. This CDR3 is 15 amino acids long. The CDR3 nucleotides are TGTGCCAGCACCGGGACCTCCTCTGGGGCCAACGTCCTGACTTTC. Its protein product is CASTGTSSGANVLTF.

This clone was detected once. This chain links TRBV2 with TRBJ2-7, with D uncertain. Germline V gives CDR1 SNHLY, CDR2 FYNNEI. The CDR3 loop spans 13 amino acids. V was cut by 5 bases and J by 0 bases, with 8 bases left in between. CDR3 in amino acids: CASSPQYSYEQYF. The CDR3 DNA reads TGTGCCAGCAGTCCCCAATACTCCTACGAGCAGTACTTC.

A single count supports this clone. The CDR3 here is CASSQDRDNEPPTDTQYF. The CDR3 nucleotides read TGCGCCAGCAGCCAAGATCGGGACAATGAGCCACCCACAGATACGCAGTATTTT. This rearrangement joins TRBV4-1 to TRBJ2-3; possibly TRBD1 for D (6 bases). The germline V and J ends were trimmed by 0 bases and 2 bases, with 18 bases remaining between them. Looked up from germline, CDR1 is MGHRA and CDR2 is YSYEKL. The CDR3 is made up of 18 amino acids.

The chain has TRBV7-9 and TRBJ1-3; D uncertain. CDR1 is SEHNR, CDR2 FQNEAQ, per germline (reference sequence). V was clipped by 2 bases and J by 4 bases, with 9 bases between them. The CDR3 contains 14 residues. CDR3 sequence (DNA): TGTGCCAGCAGCTTATCGGAAGTGGGAAACACCATATATTTT. Translated: CASSLSEVGNTIYF.

This clone has only one observation. The CDR3 DNA sequence: TGTGCCAGCAGCTTCTCAAATTCCGGGACAGGGCACTACGAGCAGTACTTC. Translating gives CASSFSNSGTGHYEQYF. The chain has TRBV11-2 and TRBJ2-7, with TRBD1 identical over 9 bases. The V segment lost 3 bases and the J segment 3 bases; nucleotides outside the gene matches: 12. CDR1 and CDR2 (germline): SGHAT, FQNNGV. The CDR3 has 17 residues.

J is TRBJ2-1 and V is TRBV7-8; D remains unclear. CDR1 is SGHVS and CDR2 is FQNEAQ in the germline V gene. Trimming cost V 1 base and J 5 bases, with 3 bases left between them. CDR3 length equals 12 residues. DNA of the CDR3: TGTGCCAGCAGCTTAGGGGACAATGAGCAGTTCTTC. Amino acids: CASSLGDNEQFF.

This chain uses TRBV9 with TRBJ2-3; maybe TRBD2 (6 bases). V was trimmed by 0 bases and J by 5 bases, leaving 13 bases between them. This CDR3 is 15 amino acids long. CDR1 SGDLS and CDR2 YYNGEE come from the germline V gene. The chain's CDR3 is CASSVGTGGLDTQYF. CDR3 bases: TGTGCCAGCAGCGTAGGTACCGGGGGATTAGATACGCAGTATTTT.

This chain uses TRBV15 with TRBJ2-7; D gene ambiguous. Trimming cost V 1 base and J 6 bases, with 7 bases left between them. The germline CDR1 and CDR2 sequences are LNHNV and YYDKDF (reference sequence). The CDR3 sequence is 12 residues long. As DNA, the CDR3 is TGTGCCACCAGCAGAGTAGGGATCGAGCAGTACTTC. This encodes CATSRVGIEQYF.

The chain employs TRBV29-1 and TRBJ2-1; D is uncertain. Deletions cut 4 bases from V and 5 bases from J, with 12 bases between. From germline, CDR1 is SQVTM and CDR2 ANQGSEA. The CDR3 has 13 amino acids. The CDR3 coding sequence is TGCAGCGTTGTGGTTGCGGACCACAATGAGCAGTTCTTC. Amino acid sequence: CSVVVADHNEQFF.

This chain links TRBV10-3 with TRBJ2-7; D is perhaps TRBD1 (5 bases). The CDR3 runs to 16 residues. Trimming left V 9 bases short and J 2 bases short, with 23 bases between. The germline gives CDR1 ENHRY, CDR2 SYGVKD. In nucleotides, the CDR3 is TGTGCCATGAAACCCCCAGACCGGCAGGGAACCTACGAGCAGTACTTC. Its protein is CAMKPPDRQGTYEQYF.

The V call is TRBV13, the J call TRBJ2-5, with D unresolved. The CDR3 runs to 12 residues. From germline, CDR1 is PRHDT and CDR2 FYEKMQ (reference sequence). Trimming took 1 base from V and 3 from J, leaving 3 bases between them. The CDR3 DNA is TGTGCCAGCAGCTTAGAGGAAGAGACCCAGTACTTC. Protein sequence: CASSLEEETQYF.

The chain employs TRBV6-5 and TRBJ2-7, with TRBD1 matching 7 bases. Germline V gene sequence: CDR1 MNHEY, CDR2 SVGAGI. CDR3 length: 16 residues. J gave up 3 bases and V 2 bases, and 10 bases lay outside the gene matches. CDR3 DNA: TGTGCCAGCAGTTACGCGTTCGGGGACAGACGCTACGAGCAGTACTTC. Translating gives CASSYAFGDRRYEQYF.

Concerning this clone: Other DNA sequences in this specimen translate into the identical CDR3. V is TRBV27 and J is TRBJ2-1; 11 positions match TRBD2. This CDR3 has 15 residues. J lost 6 bases, V lost 4 bases, and 5 bases had no gene match. The germline V gene encodes CDR1 MNHEY and CDR2 SMNVEV (reference sequence). This CDR3 is CASSSGTSGTNEQFF. CDR3 sequence (DNA): TGTGCCAGCAGTTCCGGGACTAGCGGAACCAATGAGCAGTTCTTC.

This chain joins TRBV19 and TRBJ2-7, with D tentatively TRBD1 or TRBD2 (5 bases each). Trimming stripped 5 bases from V and 2 bases from J, with 16 bases between. CDR3 size: 15 residues. Germline lookup yields CDR1 LNHDA and CDR2 SQIVND (reference sequence). The CDR3 loop is CASSEGWRLPYEQYF. In DNA form, the CDR3 reads TGTGCCAGTAGTGAGGGGTGGCGCCTCCCCTACGAGCAGTACTTC.

The chain employs TRBV10-2 and TRBJ1-2; the D gene is possibly TRBD1 (5 bases). Germline V lookup: CDR1 WSHSY, CDR2 SAAADI. CDR3 length: 13 amino acids. Trimming shortened V by 7 bases and J by 4 bases, and 13 bases separated the two germline ends. The CDR3 bases are TGCGCCAGCATGGAGAGGGGCGGCTATGGCTACACCTTC. The encoded protein is CASMERGGYGYTF.

This clone was seen only once. This chain links TRBV7-8 with TRBJ2-7; the match to TRBD2 covers 8 bases. CDR3 length: 15 amino acids. Germline lookup yields CDR1 SGHVS and CDR2 FQNEAQ. V lost 5 bases, J lost 0 bases, and 6 bases stayed unmatched. The CDR3, as DNA: TGTGCCAGCAGCGCCGGCGGGGGGAACTCCTACGAGCAGTACTTC. It codes for CASSAGGGNSYEQYF.

V usage is TRBV27 and J usage is TRBJ2-7, with TRBD1 as a possible D gene (6 bases). The CDR3 spans 16 residues. Trimming shortened V by 5 bases and J by 6 bases, and 23 bases separated the two germline ends. CDR1 is MNHEY, CDR2 SMNVEV, per germline (reference sequence). The CDR3 sequence: CASSLRSRDISIEQYF. DNA for the CDR3: TGTGCCAGCAGTCTCAGGTCCCGGGACATTTCCATCGAGCAGTACTTC.

The gene calls are TRBV7-3 and TRBJ2-1, with D possibly being TRBD2 (5 bases). CDR1 is SGHTA, CDR2 FQGTGA, per germline. This CDR3 has 15 amino acids. V was cut by 2 bases and J by 2 bases, with 10 bases left in between. The CDR3 sequence is CASSLGGSTYNEQFF. The CDR3 region has the DNA TGTGCCAGCAGCTTAGGCGGGTCTACCTACAATGAGCAGTTCTTC.

The chain joins TRBV5-6 to TRBJ1-3, with unresolved D. The length of the CDR3 is 15 residues. V lost 1 base and J 0 bases, leaving 8 bases between the germline ends. CDR1 is SGHDT and CDR2 is YYEEEE in the germline V gene. The CDR3 loop reads CASSLSPYSGNTIYF. DNA for the CDR3: TGTGCCAGCAGCTTGTCGCCTTACTCTGGAAACACCATATATTTT. Full variable domain (rest looked up from reference TRBV5-6 and TRBJ1-3): DAGVTQSPTHLIKTRGQQVTLRCSPKSGHDTVSWYQQALGQGPQFIFQYYEEEERQRGNFPDRFSGHQFPNYSSELNVNALLLGDSALYLCASSLSPYSGNTIYFGEGSWLTVV.

The chain is built from TRBV28 and TRBJ2-5; TRBD1 matches 11 bases. This CDR3 has 12 residues. The germline gives CDR1 MDHEN, CDR2 SYDVKM. Trimming removed 6 bases from V and 11 bases from J; junction bases left unmatched: 5. In DNA form, the CDR3 reads TGTGCCAGCAGGGACAGGGGGCGTGAGCAGTACTTC. Translating it yields CASRDRGREQYF.

This chain links TRBV28 with TRBJ1-3; TRBD1 aligns across 8 bases. The CDR3 loop spans 16 amino acids. V shed 2 bases and J 3 bases; nucleotides not matched to a gene: 6. Germline lookup yields CDR1 MDHEN and CDR2 SYDVKM. In DNA form, the CDR3 reads TGTGCCAGCAGTTTAAATTCAGGGGGCTTTGGAAACACCATATATTTT. Translation gives CASSLNSGGFGNTIYF.

This chain joins TRBV30 and TRBJ2-2; D is tentatively TRBD1 or TRBD2 (6 bases each). Deletions cut 0 bases from V and 6 bases from J, with 14 bases between. Germline values: CDR1 GTSNPN, CDR2 SVGIG (reference sequence). The CDR3 length is 15 residues. CDR3 loop: CAWSVMARGPGELFF. DNA of the CDR3: TGTGCCTGGAGTGTTATGGCTCGGGGGCCCGGGGAGCTGTTTTTT.

A remark on this clone: Distinct nucleotide sequences in the sample also encode this CDR3. The rearrangement links TRBV6-5 to TRBJ2-7, with 8 bases aligning to TRBD1. The CDR3 is 14 residues long. CDR1 is MNHEY, CDR2 SVGAGI, per germline. V gave up 2 bases and J gave up 4 bases; unmatched junction bases: 4. In DNA, the CDR3 is TGTGCCAGCAGTTACGGGACAGGAGTTTACGAGCAGTACTTC. Protein sequence: CASSYGTGVYEQYF.

V usage is TRBV15 and J usage is TRBJ2-3; D is perhaps TRBD2 (6 bases). The V and J ends lost 5 bases and 3 bases respectively, with 15 bases between them. Germline V gives CDR1 LNHNV, CDR2 YYDKDF (reference sequence). The CDR3 is 15 amino acids. The CDR3 sequence: CATSENSGRTDTQYF. DNA of the CDR3: TGTGCCACCAGCGAAAACAGTGGGAGGACAGATACGCAGTATTTT.

The gene calls are TRBV7-9 and TRBJ1-4, with TRBD1 identical over 7 bases. The CDR3 totals 15 residues. The V gene's germline CDR1 is SEHNR and CDR2 FQNEAQ (reference sequence). Unmatched junction bases numbered 10, after V lost 5 bases and J lost 7 bases. In DNA form, the CDR3 reads TGTGCCAGCAGCAGTCTGGACAGGCGGCGTGAAAAACTGTTTTTT. It yields the protein CASSSLDRRREKLFF.